One sample yielded the 27 T cell receptor beta chains listed below, sequenced in a study of cytomegalovirus exposure and HLA in healthy donors. Primers: 60 Vbeta forward and 13 Jbeta reverse. The method was immunoSEQ multiplex PCR; TCRdb's version includes in-frame clones alone and lacks a portion of them. Of over 70,000 clones listed, 75% to 85% are singletons. Sequencing was carried out using PBMCs. These receptors came from a man younger than 35 in good health and CMV-seronegative.

CDR3 sequence: CASSLHFSPSQETQYF. CDR3 bases: TGTGCCAGCAGCTTACACTTTAGCCCCTCCCAAGAGACCCAGTACTTC. The chain carries TRBV7-2 and TRBJ2-5, with unresolved D. From germline, CDR1 is SGHTA and CDR2 FQGNSA. Trimming took 2 bases from V and 1 from J, leaving 14 bases between them. There are 16 residues in the CDR3.

V gene TRBV10-3 combines with J gene TRBJ2-7; D unresolved. With 10 bases removed from V and 2 bases from J, the gap between germline ends came to 12 bases. This CDR3 contains 12 residues. The germline CDR1 and CDR2 sequences are ENHRY and SYGVKD. For the CDR3, the DNA is TGTGCCACCTACACAGAGACCTACGAGCAGTACTTC. Its protein is CATYTETYEQYF.

The rearrangement joins TRBV6-5 to TRBJ2-1, with a weak D call TRBD2 (6 bases). CDR3 length: 13 amino acids. The ends were cut back, 6 bases at V and 4 bases at J, with 10 bases in the middle. In germline, CDR1 is MNHEY, CDR2 SVGAGI. Here the CDR3 reads CASSSGSYNEQFF. The CDR3 DNA reads as TGTGCCAGCAGCTCCGGGAGTTACAATGAGCAGTTCTTC.

This chain joins TRBV20-1 and TRBJ2-1; TRBD2 matches 7 bases. V was pared by 7 bases and J by 7 bases, with 1 base of the junction left unmatched. The CDR3 runs to 10 residues. From germline, CDR1 is DFQATT and CDR2 SNEGSKA (reference sequence). Here the CDR3 reads CSGGGNEQFF. The CDR3 nucleotides read TGCAGTGGCGGGGGAAATGAGCAGTTCTTC.

This chain joins TRBV5-1 and TRBJ1-1, with 10 nucleotides matching TRBD1. The germline gives CDR1 SGHRS, CDR2 YFSETQ. The CDR3 has 15 amino acids. Trimming cost V 2 bases and J 7 bases; bases outside gene matches: 8. CDR3 loop: CASSFRTGGEGEAFF. The CDR3 DNA is TGCGCCAGCAGCTTCAGGACAGGGGGAGAGGGTGAAGCTTTCTTT.

The chain uses TRBV6-4 and TRBJ2-1; no reliable D call. V dropped 2 bases and J dropped 6 bases, with 5 bases sitting between them. This CDR3 is 12 amino acids long. Germline loops: CDR1 MRHNA, CDR2 SNTAGT. CDR3 region: CASSDALNEQFF. The DNA of the CDR3 is TGTGCCAGCAGTGACGCACTCAATGAGCAGTTCTTC.

The V call is TRBV4-2, the J call TRBJ2-7; 8 positions match TRBD2. CDR1 LGHNA and CDR2 YNFKEQ come from the germline V gene. V lost 2 bases and J lost 3; bases outside the gene matches: 6. The CDR3 length is 15 residues. The CDR3 DNA is TGTGCCAGCAGCCAAAATGACGGGGGGGGCTACGAGCAGTACTTC. It yields the protein CASSQNDGGGYEQYF.

This clone was seen only a few times. The chain links TRBV13 to TRBJ2-3; 10 bases agree with TRBD2. This CDR3 has 15 residues. Germline V gene data show CDR1 as PRHDT and CDR2 as FYEKMQ (reference sequence). The junction had 10 bases not matched to a gene; V was cut back by 5 bases and J by 8 bases. CDR3 protein: CASSPRSGGPATQYF. CDR3 sequence (DNA): TGTGCCAGCAGCCCACGTAGCGGGGGGCCTGCTACGCAGTATTTT.

The chain links TRBV2 to TRBJ2-7; maybe TRBD2 (6 bases). V lost 0 bases, J lost 1 base, and 7 bases lay in between. This CDR3 region has 14 residues. In germline, CDR1 is SNHLY, CDR2 FYNNEI. The CDR3, as DNA: TGTGCCAGCAGTGAAGCGGGGACTTCCTACGAGCAGTACTTC. Residues: CASSEAGTSYEQYF.

The V and J genes are TRBV19 and TRBJ1-2; 8 bases line up with TRBD1. This CDR3 has 13 amino acids. Trimming took 5 bases from V and 6 from J; bases not matched to a gene: 5. The V gene's germline CDR1 is LNHDA and CDR2 SQIVND (reference sequence). In DNA, the CDR3 is TGTGCCAGTAGTCTCAGGGGGCGGAATGGCTACACCTTC. It specifies CASSLRGRNGYTF. Supplemented by reference TRBV19 and TRBJ1-2, the full variable domain reads DGGITQSPKYLFRKEGQNVTLSCEQNLNHDAMYWYRQDPGQGLRLIYYSQIVNDFQKGDIAEGYSVSREKKESFPLTVTSAQKNPTAFYLCASSLRGRNGYTFGSGTRLTVV.

The chain employs TRBV18 and TRBJ2-1, with D possibly being TRBD2 (5 bases). CDR1 is KGHSH, CDR2 LQKENI, per germline. The CDR3 contains 14 residues. Trimming stripped 0 bases from V and 4 bases from J, with 7 bases between. CDR3 loop: CASSPPGEYNEQFF. Written as DNA, the CDR3 is TGTGCCAGCTCACCACCGGGAGAATACAATGAGCAGTTCTTC.

The gene calls are TRBV5-1 and TRBJ1-1; 9 bases match TRBD1. The germline V gene encodes CDR1 SGHRS and CDR2 YFSETQ. The V segment lost 1 base and the J segment 8 bases; nucleotides outside the gene matches: 6. The CDR3 sequence is 14 residues long. CDR3 in DNA: TGCGCCAGCAGCTTGAGGGGCGACAGGGGGGAAGCTTTCTTT. Protein sequence: CASSLRGDRGEAFF.

The V gene is TRBV5-1, the J gene TRBJ1-4; 7 bases agree with TRBD1. After removal of 4 bases from V and 3 bases from J, the junction contained 3 bases not matched to a gene. CDR1 SGHRS and CDR2 YFSETQ come from the germline V gene. The CDR3 loop spans 14 amino acids. CDR3 sequence reads: CASSHDRANEKLFF. The CDR3 DNA sequence: TGCGCCAGCAGCCACGACAGGGCTAATGAAAAACTGTTTTTT.

This chain joins TRBV5-1 and TRBJ1-2; 9 bases are shared with TRBD1. The CDR3 runs to 15 residues. The germline V gene encodes CDR1 SGHRS and CDR2 YFSETQ. With V trimmed by 5 bases and J by 8 bases, 13 bases remained unmatched. The CDR3 loop is CASRPGGQGPRGYTF. DNA for the CDR3: TGCGCCAGCAGGCCCGGGGGACAGGGACCTCGAGGCTACACCTTC. The variable domain in full, with the rest retrieved from reference TRBV5-1 and TRBJ1-2, is KAGVTQTPRYLIKTRGQQVTLSCSPISGHRSVSWYQQTPGQGLQFLFEYFSETQRNKGNFPGRFSGRQFSNSRSEMNVSTLELGDSALYLCASRPGGQGPRGYTFGSGTRLTVV.

The chain joins TRBV6-1 to TRBJ1-1, with TRBD1 matching 7 bases. V was clipped by 5 bases and J by 7 bases; unmatched bases: 13. Germline loops: CDR1 MNHNS, CDR2 SASEGT. The CDR3 is made up of 15 amino acids. The CDR3 region has the DNA TGTGCCAGCAGTACCCTAGGGGGCGGAGGTAGTGAAGCTTTCTTT. This translates into CASSTLGGGGSEAFF.

The chain is built from TRBV11-1 and TRBJ2-1; weak D call: TRBD2 (6 bases). Germline assignment: CDR1 SGHAT and CDR2 FQDESV (reference sequence). This CDR3 comprises 14 residues. The V end was cut by 5 bases, the J end by 4 bases, with 12 bases between. The CDR3 is CASSAGTFYNEQFF. CDR3 sequence (DNA): TGTGCCAGCAGCGCCGGGACTTTTTACAATGAGCAGTTCTTC. Full variable domain (rest looked up from reference TRBV11-1 and TRBJ2-1): EAEVAQSPRYKITEKSQAVAFWCDPISGHATLYWYRQILGQGPELLVQFQDESVVDDSQLPKDRFSAERLKGVDSTLKIQPAELGDSAMYLCASSAGTFYNEQFFGPGTRLTVL.

The CDR3 region is CAWRFRTGRITEAFF. The CDR3 nucleotides are TGTGCCTGGAGGTTCCGGACAGGGAGAATCACTGAAGCTTTCTTT. The J gene is TRBJ1-1, the V gene TRBV30, with TRBD1 identical over 8 bases. Germline V gene sequence: CDR1 GTSNPN, CDR2 SVGIG (reference sequence). J gave up 4 bases and V 3 bases, and 10 bases lay outside the gene matches. The CDR3 runs to 15 residues.

CDR3 sequence reads: CASSASAGTDTQYF. In DNA, the CDR3 is TGTGCCAGCAGTGCTAGCGCCGGCACAGATACGCAGTATTTT. The chain uses TRBV2 and TRBJ2-3, with D possibly being TRBD2 (6 bases). The V and J ends lost 4 bases and 1 base respectively, with 9 bases between them. The CDR3 is 14 residues long. Per the germline V gene, CDR1 is SNHLY and CDR2 is FYNNEI.

The V call is TRBV13, the J call TRBJ1-5; D ambiguous. The CDR3 runs to 16 residues. In germline, CDR1 is PRHDT, CDR2 FYEKMQ (reference sequence). V gave up 5 bases and J gave up 0 bases, with 14 bases separating them. This CDR3 is CASSRGGSYSNQPQHF. The CDR3 bases are TGTGCCAGCAGCCGAGGAGGCAGCTATAGCAATCAGCCCCAGCATTTT.

In its sample, this clone was seen a few times. The genes are TRBV6-1 and TRBJ1-2, with 8 positions matching TRBD1. The CDR3 length is 15 residues. In germline, CDR1 is MNHNS, CDR2 SASEGT. V lost 8 bases and J lost 2; bases outside the gene matches: 10. The CDR3 sequence: CASGGADRANYGYTF. The CDR3 DNA reads as TGTGCCAGCGGGGGGGCGGACAGGGCCAACTATGGCTACACCTTC.

This chain links TRBV6-1 with TRBJ1-2; D possibly corresponds to TRBD1 (5 bases). The V end was cut by 3 bases, the J end by 6 bases, with 14 bases between. Germline values: CDR1 MNHNS, CDR2 SASEGT. The CDR3 spans 14 residues. Written as DNA, the CDR3 is TGTGCCAGCAGTGATTTGGGGGGAGGGGATGGCTACACCTTC. It is translated as CASSDLGGGDGYTF.

This clone turned up a few times. The chain recombines TRBV11-2 with TRBJ2-5, with D uncertain. Germline CDR1 reads SGHAT; CDR2 reads FQNNGV. The germline V and J ends were trimmed by 3 bases and 7 bases, with 9 bases remaining between them. This CDR3 is 12 amino acids long. The CDR3 DNA reads TGTGCCAGCAGCTTGGAGTCGGGGACCCAGTACTTC. Protein sequence: CASSLESGTQYF.

V is TRBV6-1 and J is TRBJ2-3; TRBD2 matches 8 bases. This CDR3 is 13 amino acids long. V gave up 7 bases and J gave up 6 bases; unmatched junction bases: 6. In germline, CDR1 is MNHNS, CDR2 SASEGT. The CDR3 coding sequence is TGTGCCAGCACGGCAGCGGGGGAGGATACGCAGTATTTT. It yields the protein CASTAAGEDTQYF.

The CDR3: CAISRNRDIMSGELFF. The DNA for the CDR3 is TGTGCCATCAGTCGCAACCGGGACATCATGTCCGGGGAGCTGTTTTTT. The V and J genes are TRBV10-3 and TRBJ2-2, with D possibly being TRBD1 (6 bases). CDR3 length equals 16 residues. Germline values: CDR1 ENHRY, CDR2 SYGVKD. V lost 5 bases and J lost 6, with 19 bases in between.

V usage is TRBV7-9 and J usage is TRBJ2-7; tentative D call: TRBD2 (6 bases). The CDR3 loop spans 13 amino acids. Germline CDR1 is SEHNR and CDR2 is FQNEAQ (reference sequence). Trimming removed 10 bases at V and 3 bases at J, with 16 bases between. The CDR3 is CAIPRRVGYEQYF. DNA of the CDR3: TGTGCCATCCCCAGGAGGGTGGGCTACGAGCAGTACTTC.

The V call is TRBV19, the J call TRBJ1-5, with a possible D match to TRBD1 (6 bases). This CDR3 is 15 amino acids long. The germline V and J ends were trimmed by 5 bases and 0 bases, with 11 bases remaining between them. Germline V gives CDR1 LNHDA, CDR2 SQIVND (reference sequence). The chain's CDR3 is CASSAGQSSNQPQHF. For the CDR3, the DNA is TGTGCCAGTAGTGCCGGACAGAGTAGCAATCAGCCCCAGCATTTT.

The chain joins TRBV7-9 to TRBJ1-4, with a possible D match to TRBD1 (5 bases). CDR1 is SEHNR and CDR2 is FQNEAQ in the germline V gene (reference sequence). The CDR3 sequence is 12 residues long. Trimming took off 1 base at V and 8 bases at J, with 5 bases between the two ends. CDR3 in amino acids: CASSLEGEKLFF. CDR3 DNA sequence: TGTGCCAGCAGCTTAGAGGGGGAAAAACTGTTTTTT.